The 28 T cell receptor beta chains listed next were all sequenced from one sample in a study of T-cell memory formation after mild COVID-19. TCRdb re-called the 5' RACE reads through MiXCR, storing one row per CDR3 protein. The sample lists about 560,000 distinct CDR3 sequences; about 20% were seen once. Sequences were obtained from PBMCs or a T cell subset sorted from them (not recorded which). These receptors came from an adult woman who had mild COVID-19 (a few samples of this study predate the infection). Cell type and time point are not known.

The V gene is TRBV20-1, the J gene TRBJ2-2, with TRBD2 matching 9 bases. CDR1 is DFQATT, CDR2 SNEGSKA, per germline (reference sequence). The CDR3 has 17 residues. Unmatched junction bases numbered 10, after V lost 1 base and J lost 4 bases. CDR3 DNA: TGCAGTGCTAGAGCCTGGCGGGGGGGCCCGGGCACCGGGGAGCTGTTTTTT. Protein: CSARAWRGGPGTGELFF.

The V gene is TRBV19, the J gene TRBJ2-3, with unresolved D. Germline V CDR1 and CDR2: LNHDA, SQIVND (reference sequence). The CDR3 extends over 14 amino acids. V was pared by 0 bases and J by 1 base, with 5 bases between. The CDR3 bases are TGTGCCAGTAGTATAGATGCTGGCACAGATACGCAGTATTTT. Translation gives CASSIDAGTDTQYF.

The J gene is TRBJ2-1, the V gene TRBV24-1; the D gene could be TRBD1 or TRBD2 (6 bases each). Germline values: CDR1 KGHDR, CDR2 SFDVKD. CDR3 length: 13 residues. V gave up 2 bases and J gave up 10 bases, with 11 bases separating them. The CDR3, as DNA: TGTGCCACCAGTGATTCGGGGGCGCGGGAGCAGTTCTTC. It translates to CATSDSGAREQFF.

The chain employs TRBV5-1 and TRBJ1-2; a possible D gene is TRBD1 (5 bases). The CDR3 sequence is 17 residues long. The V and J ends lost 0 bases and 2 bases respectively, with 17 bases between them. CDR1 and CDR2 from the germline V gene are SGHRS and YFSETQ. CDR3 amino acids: CASSLGYQGFPNYGYTF. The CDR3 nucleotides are TGCGCCAGCAGCTTGGGGTATCAGGGATTCCCCAACTATGGCTACACCTTC.

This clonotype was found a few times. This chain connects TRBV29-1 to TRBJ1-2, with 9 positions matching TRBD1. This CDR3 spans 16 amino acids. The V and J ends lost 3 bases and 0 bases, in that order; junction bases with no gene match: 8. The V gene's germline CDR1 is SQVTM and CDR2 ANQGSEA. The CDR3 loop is CSVESGQGITNYGYTF. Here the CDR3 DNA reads TGCAGCGTTGAGTCTGGACAGGGGATTACTAACTATGGCTACACCTTC.

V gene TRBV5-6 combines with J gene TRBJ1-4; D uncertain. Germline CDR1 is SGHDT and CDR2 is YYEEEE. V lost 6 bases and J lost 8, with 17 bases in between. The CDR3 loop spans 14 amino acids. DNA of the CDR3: TGTGCCAGCAACGCCGTATCGGCCAGAGAAAAACTGTTTTTT. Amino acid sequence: CASNAVSAREKLFF.

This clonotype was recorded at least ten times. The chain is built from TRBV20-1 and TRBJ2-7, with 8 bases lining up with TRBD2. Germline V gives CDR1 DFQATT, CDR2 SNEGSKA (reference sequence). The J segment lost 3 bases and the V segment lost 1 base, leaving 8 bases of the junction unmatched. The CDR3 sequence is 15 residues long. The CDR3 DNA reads TGCAGTGCTAGAGGCGGAACTAGCGGATACTACGAGCAGTACTTC. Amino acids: CSARGGTSGYYEQYF.

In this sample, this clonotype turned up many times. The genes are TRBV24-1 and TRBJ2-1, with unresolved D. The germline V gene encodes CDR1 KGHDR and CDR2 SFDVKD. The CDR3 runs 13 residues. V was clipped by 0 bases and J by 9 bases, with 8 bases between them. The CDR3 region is CATSDLRRGEQFF. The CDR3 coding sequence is TGTGCCACCAGTGATTTGAGGAGAGGTGAGCAGTTCTTC.

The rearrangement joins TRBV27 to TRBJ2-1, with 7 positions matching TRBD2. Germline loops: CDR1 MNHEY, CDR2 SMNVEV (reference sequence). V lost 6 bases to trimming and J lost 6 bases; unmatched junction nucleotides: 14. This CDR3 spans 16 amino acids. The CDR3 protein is CASSTVGAGAPNEQFF. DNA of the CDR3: TGTGCCAGCAGCACCGTCGGGGCGGGAGCGCCCAATGAGCAGTTCTTC.

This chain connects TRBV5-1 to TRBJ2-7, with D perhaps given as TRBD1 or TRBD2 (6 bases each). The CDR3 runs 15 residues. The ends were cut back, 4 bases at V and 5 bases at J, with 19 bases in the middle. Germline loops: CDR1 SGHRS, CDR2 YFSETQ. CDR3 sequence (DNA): TGCGCCAGCAGCCGATGGGACATGGGACTGCACGAGCAGTACTTC. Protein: CASSRWDMGLHEQYF.

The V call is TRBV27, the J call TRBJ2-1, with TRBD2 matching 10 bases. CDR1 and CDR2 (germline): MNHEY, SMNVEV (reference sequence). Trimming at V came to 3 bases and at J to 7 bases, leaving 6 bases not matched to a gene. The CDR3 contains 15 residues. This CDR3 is CASSFSAGGRNEQFF. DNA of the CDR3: TGTGCCAGCAGTTTTTCAGCGGGAGGGAGGAATGAGCAGTTCTTC.

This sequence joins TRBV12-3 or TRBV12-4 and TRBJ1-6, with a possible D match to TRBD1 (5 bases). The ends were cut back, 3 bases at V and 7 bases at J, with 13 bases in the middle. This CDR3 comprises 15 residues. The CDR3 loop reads CASSFVSGFNSPLHF. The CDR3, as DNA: TGTGCCAGCAGTTTTGTTTCAGGGTTCAATTCACCCCTCCACTTT.

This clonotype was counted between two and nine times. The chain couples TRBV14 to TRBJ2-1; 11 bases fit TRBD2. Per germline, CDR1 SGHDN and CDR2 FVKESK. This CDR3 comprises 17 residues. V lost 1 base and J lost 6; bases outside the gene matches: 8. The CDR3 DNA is TGTGCCAGCAGCCAAGTAGGAAGGCTAGCGGGAGGCAATGAGCAGTTCTTC. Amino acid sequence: CASSQVGRLAGGNEQFF.

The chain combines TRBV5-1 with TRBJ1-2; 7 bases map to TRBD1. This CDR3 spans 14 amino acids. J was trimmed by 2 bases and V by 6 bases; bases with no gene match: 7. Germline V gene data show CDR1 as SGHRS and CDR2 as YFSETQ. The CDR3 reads CASTSVDRNYGYTF. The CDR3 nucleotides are TGCGCCAGCACCTCCGTGGACAGGAACTATGGCTACACCTTC.

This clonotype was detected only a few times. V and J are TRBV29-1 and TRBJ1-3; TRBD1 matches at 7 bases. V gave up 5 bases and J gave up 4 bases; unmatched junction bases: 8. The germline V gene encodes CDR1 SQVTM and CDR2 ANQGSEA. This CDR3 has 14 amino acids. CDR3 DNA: TGCAGCGTTACAGGGGCTGGGGGAGGAAACACCATATATTTT. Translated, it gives CSVTGAGGGNTIYF.

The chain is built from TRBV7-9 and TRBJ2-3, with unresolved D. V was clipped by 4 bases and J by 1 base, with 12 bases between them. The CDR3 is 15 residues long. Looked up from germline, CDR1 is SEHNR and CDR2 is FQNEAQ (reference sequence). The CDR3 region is CASSSFRGGTDTQYF. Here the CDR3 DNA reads TGTGCCAGCAGCTCCTTTAGAGGTGGCACAGATACGCAGTATTTT.

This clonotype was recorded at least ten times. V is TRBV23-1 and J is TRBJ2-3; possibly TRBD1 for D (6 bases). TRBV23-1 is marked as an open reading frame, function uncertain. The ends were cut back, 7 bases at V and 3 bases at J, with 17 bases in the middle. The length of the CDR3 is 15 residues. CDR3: CASISSDSSTDTQYF. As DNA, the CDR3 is TGCGCCAGCATATCCTCGGACAGCTCGACAGATACGCAGTATTTT.

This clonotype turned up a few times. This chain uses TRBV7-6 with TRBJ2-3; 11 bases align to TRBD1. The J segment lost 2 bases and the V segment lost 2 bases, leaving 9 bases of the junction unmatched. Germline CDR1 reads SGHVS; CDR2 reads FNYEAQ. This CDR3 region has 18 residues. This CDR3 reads CASSLRDRGKIYTDTQYF. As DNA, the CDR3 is TGTGCCAGCAGCTTAAGGGACAGGGGGAAAATTTACACAGATACGCAGTATTTT.

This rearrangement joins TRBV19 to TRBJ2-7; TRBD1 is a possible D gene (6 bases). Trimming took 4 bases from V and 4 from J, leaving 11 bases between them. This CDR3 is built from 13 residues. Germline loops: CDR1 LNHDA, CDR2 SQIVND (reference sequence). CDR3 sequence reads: CASSTHQGYEQYF. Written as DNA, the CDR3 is TGTGCCAGTAGTACGCATCAGGGGTACGAGCAGTACTTC.

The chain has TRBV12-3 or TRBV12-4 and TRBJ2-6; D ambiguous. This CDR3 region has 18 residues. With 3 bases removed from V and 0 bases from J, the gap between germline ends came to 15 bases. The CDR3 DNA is TGTGCCAGCAGTTTCGGGCCGGTCCGGACCTCTGGGGCCAACGTCCTGACTTTC. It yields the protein CASSFGPVRTSGANVLTF.

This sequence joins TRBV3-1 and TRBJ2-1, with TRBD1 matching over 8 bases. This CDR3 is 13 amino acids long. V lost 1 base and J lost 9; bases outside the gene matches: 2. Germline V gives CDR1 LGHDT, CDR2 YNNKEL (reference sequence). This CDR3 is CASSQAGGPEQFF. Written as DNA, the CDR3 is TGTGCCAGCAGCCAAGCAGGGGGCCCTGAGCAGTTCTTC.

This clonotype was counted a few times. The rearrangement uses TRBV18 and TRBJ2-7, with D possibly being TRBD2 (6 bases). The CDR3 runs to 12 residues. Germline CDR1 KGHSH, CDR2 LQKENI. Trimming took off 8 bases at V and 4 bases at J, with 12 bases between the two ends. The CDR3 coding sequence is TGTGCCAGCGCGGGCGGAGGGTACGAGCAGTACTTC. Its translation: CASAGGGYEQYF.

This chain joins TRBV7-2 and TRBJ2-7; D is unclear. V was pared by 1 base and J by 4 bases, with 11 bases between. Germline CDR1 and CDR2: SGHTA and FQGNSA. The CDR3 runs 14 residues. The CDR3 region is CASSLVVGFYEQYF. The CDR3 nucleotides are TGTGCCAGCAGCTTAGTGGTGGGGTTTTACGAGCAGTACTTC.

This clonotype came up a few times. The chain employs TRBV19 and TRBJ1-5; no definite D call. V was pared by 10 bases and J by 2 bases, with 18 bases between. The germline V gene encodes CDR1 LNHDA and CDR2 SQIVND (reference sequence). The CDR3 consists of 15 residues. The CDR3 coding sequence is TGTGCCACCAAATGGGCCCCGGCGGGCAATCAGCCCCAGCATTTT. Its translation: CATKWAPAGNQPQHF.

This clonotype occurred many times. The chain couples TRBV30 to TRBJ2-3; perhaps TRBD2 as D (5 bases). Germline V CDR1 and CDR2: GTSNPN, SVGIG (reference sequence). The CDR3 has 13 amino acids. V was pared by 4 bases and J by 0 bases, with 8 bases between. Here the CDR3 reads CAWTQRSTDTQYF. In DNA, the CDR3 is TGTGCCTGGACCCAGCGGAGCACAGATACGCAGTATTTT.

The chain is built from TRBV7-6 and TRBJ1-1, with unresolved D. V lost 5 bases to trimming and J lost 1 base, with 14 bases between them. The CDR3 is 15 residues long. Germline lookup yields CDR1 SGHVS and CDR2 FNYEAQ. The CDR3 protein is CASSQLGPENTEAFF. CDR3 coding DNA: TGTGCCAGCAGCCAGCTTGGGCCAGAGAACACTGAAGCTTTCTTT.

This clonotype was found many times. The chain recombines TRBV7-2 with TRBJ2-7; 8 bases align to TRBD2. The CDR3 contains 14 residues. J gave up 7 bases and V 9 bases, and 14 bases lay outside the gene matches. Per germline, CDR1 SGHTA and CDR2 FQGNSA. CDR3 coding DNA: TGTGCCAGTAATCCGTCGGGGGGGCTAGGAGAGCAGTACTTC. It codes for CASNPSGGLGEQYF.

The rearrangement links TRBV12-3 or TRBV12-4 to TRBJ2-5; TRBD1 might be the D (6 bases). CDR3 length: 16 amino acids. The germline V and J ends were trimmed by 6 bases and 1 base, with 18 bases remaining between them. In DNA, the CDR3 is TGTGCCAGCAGGGGGCTTGGGGGCCCCTCCCAAGAGACCCAGTACTTC. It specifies CASRGLGGPSQETQYF.